The T cell receptor beta chain described here comes from a study of blood T cell repertoires in COVID-19. Study information: Donors in the United States, Italy and Spain gave samples during acute or convalescent COVID-19. Sample material is recorded as cDNA or gDNA derived from T cells, B-cell-depleted T cells, or PBMCs.

Patients from Seattle were sampled longitudinally, starting during active infection. The CDR3 is made up of 16 amino acids. The V gene's germline CDR1 is MNHNY and CDR2 SVGAGI (reference sequence). Trimming took off 1 base at V and 5 bases at J, with 17 bases between the two ends. Study processing details: Amplifying reference gene primers gave estimates of nucleated cell counts. Clones were read by immunoSEQ multiplex PCR, and TCRdb kept only the in-frame ones, dropping some. V, J and clone size were drawn from that table, and D and trimming were deduced from the DNA. The sample has hundreds of thousands of clones; approximately 89% are singletons.

The chain uses TRBV6-6 and TRBJ2-5, with D perhaps matching TRBD2 (5 bases). Source material: peripheral blood. This TCR was sampled from a woman aged 50 to 65 with COVID-19, enrolled during active disease. The CDR3 DNA reads as TGTGCCAGCAGTTACTGGGCAGGCCCCTCGGGGGAGACCCAGTACTTC. Translated: CASSYWAGPSGETQYF.